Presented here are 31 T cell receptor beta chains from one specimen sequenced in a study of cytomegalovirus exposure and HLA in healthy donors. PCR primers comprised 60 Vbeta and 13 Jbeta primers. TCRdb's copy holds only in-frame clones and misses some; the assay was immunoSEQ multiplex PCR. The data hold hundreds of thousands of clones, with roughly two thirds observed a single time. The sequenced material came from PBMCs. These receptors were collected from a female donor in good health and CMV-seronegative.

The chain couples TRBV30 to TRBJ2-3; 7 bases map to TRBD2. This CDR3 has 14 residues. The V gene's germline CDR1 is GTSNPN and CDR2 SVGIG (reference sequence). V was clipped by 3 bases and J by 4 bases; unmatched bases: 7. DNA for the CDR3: TGTGCCTGGAGGGGGGAGGGCCTATCAGATACGCAGTATTTT. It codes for CAWRGEGLSDTQYF.

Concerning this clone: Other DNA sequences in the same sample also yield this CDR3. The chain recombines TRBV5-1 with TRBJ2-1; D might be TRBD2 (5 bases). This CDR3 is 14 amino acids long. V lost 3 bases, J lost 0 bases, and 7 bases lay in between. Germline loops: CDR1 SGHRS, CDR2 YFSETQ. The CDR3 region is CASSSGNSYNEQFF. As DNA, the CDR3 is TGCGCCAGCAGCTCGGGAAACTCCTACAATGAGCAGTTCTTC.

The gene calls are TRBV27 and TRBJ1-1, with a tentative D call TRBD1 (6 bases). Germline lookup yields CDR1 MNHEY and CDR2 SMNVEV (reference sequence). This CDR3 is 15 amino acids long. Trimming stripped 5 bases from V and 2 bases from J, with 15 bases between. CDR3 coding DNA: TGTGCCAGCAGTGCCCAAGACAGGCCAAACACTGAAGCTTTCTTT. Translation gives CASSAQDRPNTEAFF.

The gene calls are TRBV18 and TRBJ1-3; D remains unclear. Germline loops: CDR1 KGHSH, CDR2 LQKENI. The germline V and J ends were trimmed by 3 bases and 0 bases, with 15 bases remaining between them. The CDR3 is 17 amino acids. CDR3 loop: CASSPLTRWFSGNTIYF. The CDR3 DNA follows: TGTGCCAGCTCACCCCTTACCCGGTGGTTCTCTGGAAACACCATATATTTT.

The CDR3 DNA reads TGTGCCACGTCTCGGGAGTACGCCCTCAATGAGCAGTTCTTC. Encoded protein: CATSREYALNEQFF. J is TRBJ2-1 and V is TRBV6-5, with D perhaps matching TRBD2 (6 bases). The length of the CDR3 is 14 residues. Trimming cost V 10 bases and J 6 bases, with 19 bases left between them. CDR1 is MNHEY, CDR2 SVGAGI, per germline.

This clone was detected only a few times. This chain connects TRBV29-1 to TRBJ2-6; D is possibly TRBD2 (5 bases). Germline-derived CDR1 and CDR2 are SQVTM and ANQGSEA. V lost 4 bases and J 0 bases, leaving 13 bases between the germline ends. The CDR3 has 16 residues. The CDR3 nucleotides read TGCAGCGTTGCACGGGATATTAACTCTGGGGCCAACGTCCTGACTTTC. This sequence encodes CSVARDINSGANVLTF.

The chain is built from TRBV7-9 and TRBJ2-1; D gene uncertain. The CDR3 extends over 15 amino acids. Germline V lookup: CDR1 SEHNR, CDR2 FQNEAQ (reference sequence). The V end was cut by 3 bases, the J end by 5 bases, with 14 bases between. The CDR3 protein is CASSFQLSTNNEQFF. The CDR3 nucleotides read TGTGCCAGCAGCTTTCAGCTTAGCACAAACAATGAGCAGTTCTTC.

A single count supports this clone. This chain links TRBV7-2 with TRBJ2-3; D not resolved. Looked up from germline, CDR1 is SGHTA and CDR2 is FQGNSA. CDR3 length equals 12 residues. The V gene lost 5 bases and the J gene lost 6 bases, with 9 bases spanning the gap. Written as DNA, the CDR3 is TGTGCCAGCAGCATCGCTACCGATACGCAGTATTTT. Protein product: CASSIATDTQYF.

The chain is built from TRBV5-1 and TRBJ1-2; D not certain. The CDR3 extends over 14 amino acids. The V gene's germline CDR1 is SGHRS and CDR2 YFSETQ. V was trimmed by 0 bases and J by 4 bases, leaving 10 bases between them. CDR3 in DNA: TGCGCCAGCAGCTTGGCCGAACAGATCTATGGCTACACCTTC. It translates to CASSLAEQIYGYTF.

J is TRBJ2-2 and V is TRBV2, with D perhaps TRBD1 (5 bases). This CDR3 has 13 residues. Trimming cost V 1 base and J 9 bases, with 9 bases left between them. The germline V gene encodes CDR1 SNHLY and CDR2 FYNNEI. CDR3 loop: CASSEVSGWELFF. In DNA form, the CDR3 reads TGTGCCAGCAGTGAAGTCTCAGGGTGGGAGCTGTTTTTT.

CDR3 region: CASSFQGASNEKLFF. CDR3 nucleotides: TGTGCCAGCAGCTTCCAGGGGGCAAGTAATGAAAAACTGTTTTTT. J is TRBJ1-4 and V is TRBV28; 8 nucleotides line up with TRBD1. This CDR3 spans 15 amino acids. The ends lost 6 bases at V and 4 bases at J; junction bases unmatched: 7. Per germline, CDR1 MDHEN and CDR2 SYDVKM.

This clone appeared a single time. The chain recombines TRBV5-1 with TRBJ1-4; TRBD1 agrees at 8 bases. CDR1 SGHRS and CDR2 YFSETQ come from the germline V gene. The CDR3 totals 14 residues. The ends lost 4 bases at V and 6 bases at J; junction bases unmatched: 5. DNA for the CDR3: TGCGCCAGCAGCGAGCAGGGGGCGTATGAAAAACTGTTTTTT. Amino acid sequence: CASSEQGAYEKLFF.

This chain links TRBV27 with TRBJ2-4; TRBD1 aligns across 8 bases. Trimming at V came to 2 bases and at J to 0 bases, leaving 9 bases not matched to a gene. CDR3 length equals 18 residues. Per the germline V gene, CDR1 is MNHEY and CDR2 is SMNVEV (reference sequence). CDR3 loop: CASSLPRTGGIAKNIQYF. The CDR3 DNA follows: TGTGCCAGCAGTTTACCCCGAACAGGGGGGATAGCCAAAAACATTCAGTACTTC.

The CDR3 nucleotides read TGTGCCAGCAGTTACTCGAGGCAGGGGCCTAACTATGGCTACACCTTC. Translation gives CASSYSRQGPNYGYTF. V usage is TRBV6-6 and J usage is TRBJ1-2, with D possibly being TRBD1 (6 bases). V dropped 0 bases and J dropped 0 bases, with 11 bases sitting between them. Germline V lookup: CDR1 MNHNY, CDR2 SVGAGI (reference sequence). The CDR3 runs to 16 residues.

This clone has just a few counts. The CDR3 reads CATSSPGQGALAEAFF. In nucleotides, the CDR3 is TGTGCCACCAGCAGTCCGGGACAGGGGGCGTTAGCTGAAGCTTTCTTT. The rearrangement links TRBV15 to TRBJ1-1; 12 bases map to TRBD1. V shed 3 bases, J shed 6 bases, and the junction held 8 bases outside the gene matches. In germline, CDR1 is LNHNV, CDR2 YYDKDF (reference sequence). This CDR3 spans 16 amino acids.

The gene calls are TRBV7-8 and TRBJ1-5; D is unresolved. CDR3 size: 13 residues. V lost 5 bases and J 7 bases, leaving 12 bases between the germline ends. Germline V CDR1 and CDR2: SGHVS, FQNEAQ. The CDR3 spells CASSTAGVQPQHF. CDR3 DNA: TGTGCCAGCAGCACAGCCGGTGTACAGCCCCAGCATTTT.

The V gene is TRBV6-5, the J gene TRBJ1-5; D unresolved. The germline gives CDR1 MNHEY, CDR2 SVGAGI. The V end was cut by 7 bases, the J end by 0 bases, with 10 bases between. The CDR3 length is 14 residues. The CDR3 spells CASKMSGSNQPQHF. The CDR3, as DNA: TGTGCCAGCAAAATGTCGGGTAGCAATCAGCCCCAGCATTTT.

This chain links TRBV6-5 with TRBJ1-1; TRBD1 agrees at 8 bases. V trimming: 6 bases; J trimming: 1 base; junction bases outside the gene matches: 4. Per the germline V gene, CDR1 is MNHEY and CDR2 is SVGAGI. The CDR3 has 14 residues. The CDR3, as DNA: TGTGCCAGCAGAACAGGGGGGAGGAACACTGAAGCTTTCTTT. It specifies CASRTGGRNTEAFF.

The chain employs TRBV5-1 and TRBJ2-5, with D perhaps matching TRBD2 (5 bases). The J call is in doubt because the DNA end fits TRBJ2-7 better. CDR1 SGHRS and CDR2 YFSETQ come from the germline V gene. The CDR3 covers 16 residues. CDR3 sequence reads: CASSSTERRHSYEQYF. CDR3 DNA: TGCGCCAGCAGCTCGACGGAGCGGAGACACTCCTACGAGCAGTACTTC.

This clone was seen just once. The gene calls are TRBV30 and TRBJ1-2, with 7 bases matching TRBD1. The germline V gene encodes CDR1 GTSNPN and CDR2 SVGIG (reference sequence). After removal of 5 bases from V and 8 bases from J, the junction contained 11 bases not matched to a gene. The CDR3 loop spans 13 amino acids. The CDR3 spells CAWGRDRPQGYTF. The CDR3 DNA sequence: TGTGCCTGGGGGCGGGACAGACCTCAAGGCTACACCTTC.

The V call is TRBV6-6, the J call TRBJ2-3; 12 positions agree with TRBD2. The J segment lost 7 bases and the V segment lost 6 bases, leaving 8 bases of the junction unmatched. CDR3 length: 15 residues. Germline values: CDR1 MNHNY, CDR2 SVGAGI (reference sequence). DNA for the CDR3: TGTGCCAGCAGCCTGGGACTAGCGGGTAAACATACGCAGTATTTT. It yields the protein CASSLGLAGKHTQYF.

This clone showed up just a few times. As DNA, the CDR3 is TGTGCCGCAGGGCACCTCAATCAGCCCCAGCATTTT. This sequence encodes CAAGHLNQPQHF. The chain recombines TRBV6-6 with TRBJ1-5; maybe TRBD1 (5 bases). Trimming took off 11 bases at V and 3 bases at J, with 11 bases between the two ends. The CDR3 loop spans 12 amino acids. CDR1 is MNHNY and CDR2 is SVGAGI in the germline V gene (reference sequence).

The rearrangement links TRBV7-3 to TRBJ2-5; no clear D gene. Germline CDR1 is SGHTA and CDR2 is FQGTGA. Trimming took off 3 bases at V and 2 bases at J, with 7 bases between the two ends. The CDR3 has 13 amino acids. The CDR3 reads CASSLTTQETQYF. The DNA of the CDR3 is TGTGCCAGCAGCTTGACGACACAAGAGACCCAGTACTTC.

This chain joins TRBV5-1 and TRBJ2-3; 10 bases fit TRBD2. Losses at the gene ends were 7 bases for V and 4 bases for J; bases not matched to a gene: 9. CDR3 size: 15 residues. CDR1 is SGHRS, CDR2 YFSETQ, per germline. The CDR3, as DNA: TGCGCCAGCCGTCTAGCGGGAGCCTCCCCAGATACGCAGTATTTT. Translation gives CASRLAGASPDTQYF.

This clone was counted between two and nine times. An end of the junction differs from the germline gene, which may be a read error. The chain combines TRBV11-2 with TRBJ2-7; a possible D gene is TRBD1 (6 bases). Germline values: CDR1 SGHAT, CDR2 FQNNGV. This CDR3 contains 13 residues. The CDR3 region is CASSPWSSGTPTF. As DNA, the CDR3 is TGTGCCAGCAGCCCGTGGTCCTCCGGGACACCTACCTTC.

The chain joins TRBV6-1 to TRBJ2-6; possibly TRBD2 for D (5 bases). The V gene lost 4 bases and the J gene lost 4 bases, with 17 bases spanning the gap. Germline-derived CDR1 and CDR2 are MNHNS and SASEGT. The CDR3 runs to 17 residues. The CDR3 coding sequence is TGTGCCAGCAGTGCTGAGCCCTTACTAGGAGGGGCCAACGTCCTGACTTTC. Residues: CASSAEPLLGGANVLTF.

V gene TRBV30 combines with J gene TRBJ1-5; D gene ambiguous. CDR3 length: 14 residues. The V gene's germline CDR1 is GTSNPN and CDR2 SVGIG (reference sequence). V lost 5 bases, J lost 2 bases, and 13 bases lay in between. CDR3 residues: CAWSGRAGNQPQHF. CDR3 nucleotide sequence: TGTGCCTGGTCGGGCCGAGCGGGCAATCAGCCCCAGCATTTT.

For the CDR3, the DNA is TGTGCCACCCTAGACCTCGACAGGGCCGCCTACGAGCAGTACTTC. Translated: CATLDLDRAAYEQYF. The genes are TRBV28 and TRBJ2-7, with 7 bases fitting TRBD1. The CDR3 covers 15 residues. CDR1 MDHEN and CDR2 SYDVKM come from the germline V gene. With V trimmed by 10 bases and J by 2 bases, 14 bases remained unmatched.

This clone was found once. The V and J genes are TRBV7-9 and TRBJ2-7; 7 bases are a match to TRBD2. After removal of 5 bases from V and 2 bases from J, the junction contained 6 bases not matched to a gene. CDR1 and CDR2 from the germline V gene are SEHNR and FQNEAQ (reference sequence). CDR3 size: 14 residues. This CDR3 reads CASSGPSGTYEQYF. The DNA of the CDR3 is TGTGCCAGCAGCGGCCCTAGCGGAACCTACGAGCAGTACTTC.

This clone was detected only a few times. For the CDR3, the DNA is TGTGCCAGCAGCTTGGTTGGGGGCGAGCAGTTCTTC. Encoded protein: CASSLVGGEQFF. The V call is TRBV7-8, the J call TRBJ2-1, with a possible D match to TRBD1 (6 bases). The CDR3 runs to 12 residues. Germline V gene lookup returns CDR1 SGHVS and CDR2 FQNEAQ. The germline V and J ends were trimmed by 3 bases and 10 bases, with 10 bases remaining between them.

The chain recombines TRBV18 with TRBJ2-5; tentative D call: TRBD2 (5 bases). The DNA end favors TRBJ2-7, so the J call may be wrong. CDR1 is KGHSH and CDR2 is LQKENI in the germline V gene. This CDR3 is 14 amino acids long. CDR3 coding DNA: TGTGCCAGCTCACCGCCCGGACTCTTTTACGAGCAGTACTTC. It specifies CASSPPGLFYEQYF.